Reported below is one TCR beta chain. The table came from immunoSEQ multiplex PCR; TCRdb's copy has only in-frame clones and leaves some out. The repertoire includes 200,000 to 250,000 clones, just under 95% of them detected once, and approximately 1.4% sits in the top ten. The data were taken from a study of control samples from healthy donors and cancer patients. Germline values: CDR1 KGHSH, CDR2 LQKENI. The CDR3 sequence is 13 residues long. After removal of 6 bases from V and 9 bases from J, the junction contained 4 bases not matched to a gene. The TCR was taken from a man aged 50-60 years in good health. This sequence joins TRBV18 and TRBJ1-5; 11 bases are shared with TRBD1. Sequenced input: blood. In nucleotides, the CDR3 is TGTGCCAGCTCCCCCGGGACAGGGGGGCCCCAGCATTTT. Its translation is CASSPGTGGPQHF.